This record concerns one T cell receptor (beta chain) sequence. The antigen is not known. These data come from a study of OX40 agonist ivuxolimab in advanced cancers. Study-wide points: Relative to CD4+ cells, CD8+ T cells on average had more expanded clones. The study found among the lowest clonal expansion in partial responders at 0.1-3.0 mg/kg.

The assay was immunoSEQ multiplex PCR, and TCRdb's table has in-frame clones only and misses some. The repertoire includes 30,000 to 45,000 clones, around 82% of them detected once, and less than 2% sits in the top ten. Sequences were derived from CD4+ or CD8+ T cells sorted from blood, sampled in a trial of the OX40 agonist ivuxolimab. The TCR sequence derives from an adult with an advanced solid tumor such as melanoma, head and neck, liver or kidney cancer.

CDR3 protein: CATSRLILPYEQYF. CDR3 coding DNA: TGTGCCACCAGCCGACTTATCCTGCCCTACGAGCAGTACTTC. The V gene is TRBV15, the J gene TRBJ2-7; D remains unclear. The CDR3 is 14 residues long. Germline V gene lookup returns CDR1 LNHNV and CDR2 YYDKDF (reference sequence). Trimming pared 5 bases from V and 2 bases from J, leaving 13 bases between.